The entry below describes one TCR beta chain. No antigen is known for it. The sample comes from a study of regulatory T cells in long-lasting Graves disease. Time point noted: persistent/refractory GD, antithyroid drugs over 5 years with positive TRAb. From PBMCs, RNA was extracted and then used to make the TCR library. American Thyroid Association guidelines served as the basis for diagnosing Graves' disease. Whole-study results and caveats: Persistent disease showed a preference for TRBV28, TRBJ1-2 and TRBJ2-5. Persistent cases of Graves' showed reduced TCR diversity relative to newly diagnosed patients. Peripheral blood, not thyroid tissue, was the sole material studied.

According to the study, TCR beta libraries were built with iRepertoire HTBI primers and CDR3-region Arm-PCR. TCRdb recomputed calls from the multiplex PCR reads with MiXCR, one row per CDR3 protein. The table shows around 460,000 distinct CDR3 sequences, with 20% to 25% occurring only once. Germline V gene lookup returns CDR1 MGHDK and CDR2 SYGVNS. The CDR3 has 15 residues. Trimming took 2 bases from V and 4 from J, leaving 14 bases between them. The sequencing here drew on peripheral blood mononuclear cells (PBMCs), taken when the disease was refractory, from a patient treated with antithyroid drugs. The chain links TRBV25-1 to TRBJ1-2; D is perhaps TRBD1 (5 bases). This receptor was identified in a female donor with Graves disease. The DNA for the CDR3 is TGTGCCAGCAGTGAAGGGGACGTCAACTTCTATGGCTACACCTTC. It yields the protein CASSEGDVNFYGYTF.